A single sample gave rise to the 24 T cell receptor beta chains below, sequenced in a study of cytomegalovirus exposure and HLA in healthy donors. The PCR contained 60 Vbeta and 13 Jbeta primers. Clones were read by immunoSEQ multiplex PCR, and TCRdb kept only the in-frame ones, dropping some. The repertoire holds 150,000 to 200,000 clones, 65% to 85% seen once, with approximately 2.6% in the top ten. The sample taken for sequencing was PBMCs. These receptors were collected from a female donor in good health and CMV-seronegative.

The chain joins TRBV6-1 to TRBJ1-3; 9 bases are a match to TRBD1. J was trimmed by 6 bases and V by 1 base; bases with no gene match: 4. CDR3 length: 15 amino acids. Per germline, CDR1 MNHNS and CDR2 SASEGT. The CDR3 spells CASSEVGTGPNTIYF. CDR3 nucleotide sequence: TGTGCCAGCAGTGAAGTTGGGACAGGGCCAAACACCATATATTTT.

The chain couples TRBV6-1 to TRBJ2-3, with 7 bases matching TRBD1. The ends lost 4 bases at V and 4 bases at J; junction bases unmatched: 2. Per germline, CDR1 MNHNS and CDR2 SASEGT. CDR3 size: 13 residues. CDR3 sequence reads: CASSVQGADTQYF. Written as DNA, the CDR3 is TGTGCCAGCAGTGTTCAGGGGGCAGATACGCAGTATTTT.

J is TRBJ2-7 and V is TRBV10-3; the D gene is possibly TRBD1 (6 bases). The CDR3 runs 12 residues. The V end was cut by 4 bases, the J end by 3 bases, with 7 bases between. The germline CDR1 and CDR2 sequences are ENHRY and SYGVKD. CDR3 DNA: TGTGCCATCAGTGGGGACAACTACGAGCAGTACTTC. Amino acids: CAISGDNYEQYF.

This chain connects TRBV7-2 to TRBJ2-3; 7 nucleotides align to TRBD2. CDR3 length: 15 residues. V lost 3 bases and J lost 2; bases outside the gene matches: 5. Germline CDR1 SGHTA, CDR2 FQGNSA. The CDR3 DNA is TGTGCCAGCAGCTTCCGGGACTACTACACAGATACGCAGTATTTT. Its protein is CASSFRDYYTDTQYF.

The chain links TRBV9 to TRBJ1-6; 8 bases map to TRBD1. Germline CDR1 SGDLS, CDR2 YYNGEE. Trimming cost V 4 bases and J 7 bases; bases outside gene matches: 4. The CDR3 runs to 14 residues. The CDR3 protein is CASSTGTGNSPLHF. CDR3 nucleotides: TGTGCCAGCAGCACCGGGACAGGCAATTCACCCCTCCACTTT.

The chain employs TRBV6-5 and TRBJ2-3, with a weak D call TRBD2 (6 bases). The germline gives CDR1 MNHEY, CDR2 SVGAGI. CDR3 length equals 13 residues. Trimming cost V 6 bases and J 6 bases, with 13 bases left between them. The CDR3 sequence is CASRDTSRDTQYF. CDR3 DNA sequence: TGTGCCAGCAGGGACACTAGCCGGGATACGCAGTATTTT.

The chain couples TRBV28 to TRBJ2-7; D perhaps matches TRBD1 (5 bases). V was clipped by 6 bases and J by 2 bases, with 14 bases between them. CDR3 size: 14 residues. Germline lookup yields CDR1 MDHEN and CDR2 SYDVKM. CDR3: CASRYQGPPYEQYF. The CDR3 nucleotides read TGTGCCAGCAGATACCAGGGTCCTCCCTACGAGCAGTACTTC.

The chain is built from TRBV13 and TRBJ1-2, with 7 bases aligning to TRBD1. Germline CDR1 is PRHDT and CDR2 is FYEKMQ (reference sequence). The CDR3 sequence is 15 residues long. The V segment lost 5 bases and the J segment 3 bases; nucleotides outside the gene matches: 9. The CDR3, as DNA: TGTGCCAGCAGCGCTTCGACAGGGACCTACTATGGCTACACCTTC. Protein: CASSASTGTYYGYTF. The variable domain in full, completed from reference TRBV13 and TRBJ1-2, reads AAGVIQSPRHLIKEKRETATLKCYPIPRHDTVYWYQQGPGQDPQFLISFYEKMQSDKGSIPDRFSAQQFSDYHSELNMSSLELGDSALYFCASSASTGTYYGYTFGSGTRLTVV.

The rearrangement joins TRBV27 to TRBJ2-3; 14 bases are a match to TRBD2. Germline CDR1 is MNHEY and CDR2 is SMNVEV (reference sequence). Unmatched junction bases numbered 8, after V lost 5 bases and J lost 4 bases. The CDR3 sequence is 17 residues long. The CDR3 is CASSQKGLAGVADTQYF. For the CDR3, the DNA is TGTGCCAGCAGTCAAAAGGGACTAGCGGGAGTTGCAGATACGCAGTATTTT.

The J gene is TRBJ1-1, the V gene TRBV5-1, with 10 bases identical to TRBD1. Germline CDR1 and CDR2: SGHRS and YFSETQ. This CDR3 has 16 amino acids. V trimming: 2 bases; J trimming: 4 bases; junction bases outside the gene matches: 8. The CDR3 region is CASSFRQGAKGTEAFF. CDR3 DNA: TGCGCCAGCAGCTTCAGACAGGGGGCAAAGGGCACTGAAGCTTTCTTT.

This clone occurred a few times. The gene calls are TRBV5-4 and TRBJ2-1; 9 nucleotides line up with TRBD2. Germline CDR1 SGHNT, CDR2 YYREEE (reference sequence). The CDR3 length is 14 residues. With 3 bases clipped from V and 7 bases from J, the junction kept 5 bases outside the gene matches. CDR3 amino acids: CASSYRAGGNEQFF. The CDR3 DNA reads as TGTGCCAGCAGCTATCGAGCGGGAGGTAATGAGCAGTTCTTC.

The genes are TRBV7-2 and TRBJ2-2; no reliable D call. Trimming left V 2 bases short and J 6 bases short, with 13 bases between. In germline, CDR1 is SGHTA, CDR2 FQGNSA. The CDR3 extends over 15 amino acids. The CDR3 loop reads CASSLSGQYAGELFF. The CDR3 region has the DNA TGTGCCAGCAGCTTATCGGGTCAATACGCCGGGGAGCTGTTTTTT.

V is TRBV27 and J is TRBJ2-2; the match to TRBD1 covers 9 bases. The V segment lost 7 bases and the J segment 0 bases; nucleotides outside the gene matches: 3. Per germline, CDR1 MNHEY and CDR2 SMNVEV (reference sequence). The length of the CDR3 is 15 residues. The CDR3 spells CASKGQGTNTGELFF. As DNA, the CDR3 is TGTGCCAGCAAGGGACAGGGTACGAACACCGGGGAGCTGTTTTTT.

The V gene is TRBV7-5, the J gene TRBJ2-7; TRBD1, as called in the table, went unchecked against the DNA. TRBV7-5 has pseudogene status. The CDR3 runs 13 residues. CDR3 amino acids: CASEQSRPYEQYF. The CDR3 DNA follows: TGTGCCAGCGAACAGAGTAGACCCTACGAGCAGTACTTC.

The chain joins TRBV29-1 to TRBJ1-5; 9 bases are shared with TRBD1. V shed 5 bases, J shed 3 bases, and the junction held 14 bases outside the gene matches. From germline, CDR1 is SQVTM and CDR2 ANQGSEA. The CDR3 runs 17 residues. The CDR3 protein is CSVTGGPGQGLNQPQHF. DNA of the CDR3: TGCAGCGTTACGGGGGGACCGGGACAGGGACTCAATCAGCCCCAGCATTTT.

The chain couples TRBV6-5 to TRBJ1-2; 7 nucleotides agree with TRBD1. V lost 5 bases to trimming and J lost 2 bases; unmatched junction nucleotides: 2. Per the germline V gene, CDR1 is MNHEY and CDR2 is SVGAGI. The CDR3 contains 13 residues. DNA of the CDR3: TGTGCCAGCAGTAGGGGGCGGAACTATGGCTACACCTTC. This sequence encodes CASSRGRNYGYTF.

The V and J genes are TRBV28 and TRBJ1-2, with 8 bases lining up with TRBD1. Germline trimming cut 2 bases from V and 5 bases from J; bases unmatched to any gene: 4. The CDR3 sequence is 14 residues long. Germline CDR1 and CDR2: MDHEN and SYDVKM. CDR3 coding DNA: TGTGCCAGCAGTTTAACCGGGACAGGATATGGCTACACCTTC. Encoded protein: CASSLTGTGYGYTF.

The chain uses TRBV19 and TRBJ2-2; the match to TRBD2 covers 7 bases. The CDR3 length is 14 residues. Germline CDR1 LNHDA, CDR2 SQIVND (reference sequence). V lost 5 bases, J lost 7 bases, and 7 bases stayed unmatched. CDR3 loop: CASSGREYNGELFF. The CDR3 DNA is TGTGCCAGTAGTGGGCGGGAGTATAACGGGGAGCTGTTTTTT.

In this sample, this clone turned up once. The chain recombines TRBV7-2 with TRBJ2-1; D is ambiguous. The CDR3 has 13 amino acids. From germline, CDR1 is SGHTA and CDR2 FQGNSA. V was cut by 7 bases and J by 3 bases, with 10 bases left in between. CDR3 amino acids: CASTSSGYNEQFF. The CDR3 bases are TGTGCCAGCACGAGCTCAGGCTACAATGAGCAGTTCTTC. The full variable domain, with the rest looked up from reference TRBV7-2 and TRBJ2-1, is GAGVSQSPSNKVTEKGKDVELRCDPISGHTALYWYRQSLGQGLEFLIYFQGNSAPDKSGLPSDRFSAERTGGSVSTLTIQRTQQEDSAVYLCASTSSGYNEQFFGPGTRLTVL.

The chain uses TRBV6-1 and TRBJ1-1, with 7 nucleotides matching TRBD1. There are 14 residues in the CDR3. The germline V gene has CDR1 MNHNS and CDR2 SASEGT. V shed 4 bases, J shed 2 bases, and the junction held 4 bases outside the gene matches. The CDR3 here is CASSVGDRNTEAFF. The DNA for the CDR3 is TGTGCCAGCAGTGTAGGGGACAGAAACACTGAAGCTTTCTTT.

This clone was seen more than once but under ten times. The chain couples TRBV11-2 to TRBJ1-6; 7 bases match TRBD1. Per the germline V gene, CDR1 is SGHAT and CDR2 is FQNNGV. This CDR3 region has 17 residues. V lost 1 base and J lost 0; bases outside the gene matches: 3. CDR3 in amino acids: CASSLVGDSSYNSPLHF. The DNA of the CDR3 is TGTGCCAGCAGCTTAGTAGGGGACAGCTCCTATAATTCACCCCTCCACTTT. Based on the CDR3 plus reference TRBV11-2 and TRBJ1-6, the full variable domain is EAGVAQSPRYKIIEKRQSVAFWCNPISGHATLYWYQQILGQGPKLLIQFQNNGVVDDSQLPKDRFSAERLKGVDSTLKIQPAKLEDSAVYLCASSLVGDSSYNSPLHFGNGTRLTVT.

This clone was detected once. The chain links TRBV11-3 to TRBJ2-3; 12 bases align to TRBD2. The CDR3 runs 16 residues. The germline gives CDR1 SGHNT, CDR2 YENEEA. Trimming at V came to 1 base and at J to 2 bases, leaving 1 base not matched to a gene. The CDR3 loop is CASSLGTSGNTDTQYF. The CDR3 coding sequence is TGTGCCAGCAGCTTAGGGACTAGCGGGAACACAGATACGCAGTATTTT.

V usage is TRBV7-2 and J usage is TRBJ2-7, with 9 bases aligning to TRBD1. J gave up 0 bases and V 5 bases, and 8 bases lay outside the gene matches. The CDR3 sequence is 16 residues long. Germline CDR1 SGHTA, CDR2 FQGNSA. Here the CDR3 DNA reads TGTGCCAGCAGCGACCCGGGACAGGGAAGCTCCTACGAGCAGTACTTC. Its protein is CASSDPGQGSSYEQYF.

V gene TRBV6-1 combines with J gene TRBJ2-3; 7 nucleotides align to TRBD2. With V trimmed by 7 bases and J by 1 base, 8 bases remained unmatched. This CDR3 spans 15 amino acids. Per germline, CDR1 MNHNS and CDR2 SASEGT. DNA of the CDR3: TGTGCCAGCACGAATCTCCGGGGGGGCACAGATACGCAGTATTTT. Its protein product is CASTNLRGGTDTQYF.